This T cell receptor (beta chain) was observed in a study of blood T cell repertoires in COVID-19. Study overall: COVID-19 samples collected from the United States, Italy and Spain covered acute and convalescent phases.

This CDR3 contains 15 residues. Between the trimmed V and J ends, which lost 1 base and 4 bases, there was a span of 10 bases. Germline V CDR1 and CDR2: MNHEY, SVGAGI. Original data processing: Reference gene primer amplification gave estimated nucleated cell counts. Produced via immunoSEQ multiplex PCR; TCRdb's table is partial and in-frame only. V and J calls and clone size follow that table, whereas D and trimming were derived from the DNA. Of fewer than 110,000 clones detected, more than 75% appear once; the ten largest clones hold roughly 11%. Source material: peripheral blood. The V and J genes are TRBV6-5 and TRBJ1-4; no firm D call. This clonotype was sampled from a woman in her 30s with acute or convalescent COVID-19. Here the CDR3 reads CASSYLARINEKLFF. In DNA, the CDR3 is TGTGCCAGCAGTTACTTGGCCAGAATTAATGAAAAACTGTTTTTT.